The clone carrying this T cell receptor beta chain has a count of ten or more. This specimen comes from a study of prognosis after radiotherapy for stage I lung cancer. The ends were cut back, 4 bases at V and 9 bases at J, with 7 bases in the middle. This CDR3 is built from 10 residues. CDR1 is SQVTM, CDR2 ANQGSEA, per germline. TCR beta CDR3 was amplified from genomic DNA by two-round multiplex PCR. Gene-specific TRBV and TRBJ primers were used in PCR round one. TCRdb used MiXCR to reprocess the multiplex PCR reads, holding one entry per CDR3 protein. The sample contains about 36,000 distinct CDR3 sequences, under 40% of which appear only once.

The TCR was taken from a donor aged 50 or older with non-small cell lung cancer. The J gene is TRBJ2-1, the V gene TRBV29-1; D is ambiguous. The source was PBMCs, collected before or after stereotactic body radiation therapy (not recorded which). CDR3 bases: TGCAGCGTTGTTACTGGTGAGCAGTTCTTC. It encodes CSVVTGEQFF.